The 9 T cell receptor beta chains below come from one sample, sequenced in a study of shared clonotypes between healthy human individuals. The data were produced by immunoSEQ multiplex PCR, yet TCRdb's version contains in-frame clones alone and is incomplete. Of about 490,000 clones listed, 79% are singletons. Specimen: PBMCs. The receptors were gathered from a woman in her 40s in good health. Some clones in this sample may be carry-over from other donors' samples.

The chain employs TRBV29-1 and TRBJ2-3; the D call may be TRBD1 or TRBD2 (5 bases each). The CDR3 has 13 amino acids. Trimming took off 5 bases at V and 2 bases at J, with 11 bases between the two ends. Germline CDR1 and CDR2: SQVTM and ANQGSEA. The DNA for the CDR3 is TGCAGCGTTAGTGAGGGGAACACAGATACGCAGTATTTT. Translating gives CSVSEGNTDTQYF.

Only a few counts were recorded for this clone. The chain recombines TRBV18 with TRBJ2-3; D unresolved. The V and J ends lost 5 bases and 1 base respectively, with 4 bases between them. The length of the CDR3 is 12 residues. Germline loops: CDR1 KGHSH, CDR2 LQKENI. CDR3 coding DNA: TGTGCCAGCTCAGTCGGCACAGATACGCAGTATTTT. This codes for CASSVGTDTQYF.

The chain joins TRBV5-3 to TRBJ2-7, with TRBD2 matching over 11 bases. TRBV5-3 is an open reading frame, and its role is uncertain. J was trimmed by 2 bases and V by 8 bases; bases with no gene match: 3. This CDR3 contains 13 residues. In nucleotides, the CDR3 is TGTGCCAGCGGACTAGCGGGTCCCTACGAGCAGTACTTC. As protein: CASGLAGPYEQYF.

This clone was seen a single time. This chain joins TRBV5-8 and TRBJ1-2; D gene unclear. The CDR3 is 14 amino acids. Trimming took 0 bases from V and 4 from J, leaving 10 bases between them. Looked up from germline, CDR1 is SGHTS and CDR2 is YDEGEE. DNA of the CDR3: TGTGCCAGCAGCTTGGATCCAGACGGCTATGGCTACACCTTC. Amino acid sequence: CASSLDPDGYGYTF.

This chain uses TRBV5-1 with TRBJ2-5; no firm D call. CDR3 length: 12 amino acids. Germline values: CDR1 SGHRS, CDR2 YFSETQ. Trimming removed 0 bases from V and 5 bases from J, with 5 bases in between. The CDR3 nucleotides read TGCGCCAGCAGCTTGGGATTGGAGACCCAGTACTTC. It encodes CASSLGLETQYF.

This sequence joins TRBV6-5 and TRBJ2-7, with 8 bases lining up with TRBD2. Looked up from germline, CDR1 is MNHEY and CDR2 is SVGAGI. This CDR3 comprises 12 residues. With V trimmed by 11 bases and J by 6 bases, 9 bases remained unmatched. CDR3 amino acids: CAASGRGLEQYF. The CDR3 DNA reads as TGTGCCGCCAGCGGGAGAGGCCTCGAGCAGTACTTC.

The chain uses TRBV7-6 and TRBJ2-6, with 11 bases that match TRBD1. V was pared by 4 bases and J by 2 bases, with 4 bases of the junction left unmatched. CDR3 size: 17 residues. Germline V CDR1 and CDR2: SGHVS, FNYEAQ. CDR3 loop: CASSSGQGAAGANVLTF. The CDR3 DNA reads TGTGCCAGCAGCTCTGGACAGGGGGCGGCTGGGGCCAACGTCCTGACTTTC.

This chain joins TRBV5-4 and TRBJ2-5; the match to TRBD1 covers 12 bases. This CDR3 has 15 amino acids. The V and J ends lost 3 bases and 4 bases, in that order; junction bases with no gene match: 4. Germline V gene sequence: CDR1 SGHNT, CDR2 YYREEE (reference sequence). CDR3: CASSSGQGARETQYF. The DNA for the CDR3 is TGTGCCAGCAGCTCGGGACAGGGGGCTCGAGAGACCCAGTACTTC.

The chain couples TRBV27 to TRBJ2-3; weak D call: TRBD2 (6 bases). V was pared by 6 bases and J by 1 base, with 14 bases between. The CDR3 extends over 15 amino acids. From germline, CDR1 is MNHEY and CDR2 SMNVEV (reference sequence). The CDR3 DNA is TGTGCCAGCAGCCCCCGGAGGGTGGGCACAGATACGCAGTATTTT. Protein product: CASSPRRVGTDTQYF.